These T cell receptor beta chains were read from a single sample in a study of shared clonotypes between healthy human individuals. Sequencing used immunoSEQ multiplex PCR; TCRdb keeps in-frame clones, though not all of them. The repertoire holds some 2,400,000 clones, with more than 90% as singletons. The specimen sequenced was naive CD4+ T cells sorted from blood. These receptors originate from a young man in good health. CDR3s include the opening cysteine and the closing phenylalanine or tryptophan. D genes are given only for firm matches. Rows give clone size only sometimes, using once, few, many, or a class for an expanded clone.

TRBJ2-7 NA NA TRBV14 CASSQEGRTPEQYF TGTGCCAGCAGCCAAGAAGGCAGGACGCCCGAGCAGTACTTC
TRBJ1-1 NA NA TRBV6-6 CASSPLSGASEAFF TGTGCCAGCAGTCCTCTATCGGGGGCTTCTGAAGCTTTCTTT
TRBJ2-3 NA NA TRBV20-1 CSASPGDTQYF TGCAGTGCTTCGCCCGGAGATACGCAGTATTTT
TRBJ2-6 once NA TRBV9 CASTRDVFSGANVLTF TGTGCCAGCACCCGGGACGTTTTCTCTGGGGCCAACGTCCTGACTTTC
TRBJ1-6 NA NA TRBV19 CASSIAGQGANSPLHF TGTGCCAGTAGTATAGCCGGTCAGGGAGCTAATTCACCCCTCCACTTT
TRBJ1-2 NA NA TRBV5-4 CASSESGSGNYGYTF TGTGCCAGCAGCGAGTCCGGATCGGGTAACTATGGCTACACCTTC
TRBJ2-2 NA NA TRBV6-1 CASYEGGRAIGELFF TGTGCCAGCTATGAGGGGGGGAGGGCCATCGGGGAGCTGTTTTTT
TRBJ2-5 NA TRBD1 TRBV11-2 CASSNLGRTGKETQYF TGTGCCAGCAGCAATTTAGGCAGGACAGGGAAGGAGACCCAGTACTTC
TRBJ2-5 NA TRBD1 TRBV28 CASSRSGQGIQTQYF TGTGCCAGCTCACGGTCCGGACAGGGGATACAGACCCAGTACTTC
TRBJ1-4 once NA TRBV18 CASSPRAGSGATNEKLFF TGTGCCAGCTCACCAAGGGCGGGGTCTGGTGCAACTAATGAAAAACTGTTTTTT
TRBJ2-7 NA NA TRBV1 CTSSQPLPKAF TGCACCAGCAGCCAACCGCTCCCGAAGGCGTTC
TRBJ1-2 NA NA TRBV19 CASSTGTGGYTF TGTGCCAGTAGTACAGGGACCGGCGGCTACACCTTC
TRBJ1-3 NA NA TRBV6-1 CASSEAYMSSGNTIYF TGTGCCAGCAGTGAAGCATATATGAGCTCTGGAAACACCATATATTTT
TRBJ2-7 once TRBD1 TRBV30 CAWSAHSGTGYEQYF TGTGCCTGGAGTGCCCACTCCGGGACAGGCTACGAGCAGTACTTC
TRBJ1-6 NA NA TRBV25-1 CASSNYQDNSPLHF TGTGCCAGCAGTAACTATCAGGATAATTCACCCCTCCACTTT
TRBJ2-1 once NA TRBV28 CASTPRYNEQFF TGTGCCAGCACCCCGAGATACAATGAGCAGTTCTTC
TRBJ1-2 few NA TRBV6-5 CASSPQGVGYGYTF TGTGCCAGCAGTCCACAGGGTGTTGGCTATGGCTACACCTTC
TRBJ2-5 NA NA TRBV5-3 CARDRPGETQYF TGTGCCAGGGACCGGCCGGGCGAGACCCAGTACTTC
TRBJ2-7 NA TRBD1 TRBV7-8 CASSLGTGWYEQYF TGTGCCAGCAGCCTCGGGACAGGGTGGTACGAGCAGTACTTC
TRBJ2-3 once TRBD2 TRBV10-3 CAISWEGQDTQYF TGTGCCATCAGCTGGGAGGGGCAAGATACGCAGTATTTT
TRBJ1-1 NA NA TRBV20-1 CSASNIEAFF TGCAGTGCTAGTAACATTGAAGCTTTCTTT
TRBJ2-6 NA NA TRBV5-1 CASSLDRNSGANVLTF TGCGCCAGCAGCTTGGACAGAAACTCTGGGGCCAACGTCCTGACTTTC
TRBJ2-2 NA NA TRBV7-9 CASSQGLFDTGELFF TGTGCCAGCAGCCAGGGACTTTTCGACACCGGGGAGCTGTTTTTT
TRBJ2-7 NA TRBD1 TRBV7-9 CASSLPRQGIYEQYF TGTGCCAGCAGCTTACCCCGACAGGGTATCTACGAGCAGTACTTC
TRBJ2-7 NA NA TRBV11-2 CASSLVSTYEQYF TGTGCCAGCAGCTTAGTCAGTACCTACGAGCAGTACTTC
TRBJ1-6 NA TRBD1 TRBV10-3 CAISLTGEINSPLHF TGTGCCATCAGCCTGACAGGGGAGATTAATTCACCCCTCCACTTT
TRBJ1-2 NA NA TRBV14 CASSQLTAYGYTF TGTGCCAGCAGCCAATTGACAGCCTATGGCTACACCTTC
TRBJ1-1 few NA TRBV19 CASSIRGGEAFF TGTGCCAGTAGTATTCGGGGGGGTGAAGCTTTCTTT
TRBJ1-6 NA NA TRBV7-6 CASSLGTSNSPLHF TGTGCCAGCAGCTTAGGTACAAGTAATTCACCCCTCCACTTT
TRBJ1-1 NA TRBD1 TRBV5-1 CASSLATGTGGAGTEAFF TGCGCCAGCAGCTTGGCCACCGGGACAGGGGGCGCGGGGACTGAAGCTTTCTTT
TRBJ1-4 NA TRBD1 TRBV6-1 CASSDQGAVPGLFF TGTGCCAGCAGTGACCAGGGGGCGGTTCCGGGACTGTTTTTT
TRBJ2-7 NA TRBD1 TRBV5-4 CASSLGQGANYEQYF TGTGCCAGCAGCTTGGGGCAGGGGGCGAACTACGAGCAGTACTTC
TRBJ1-2 NA TRBD1 TRBV5-4 CASSLWGQGYGYTF TGTGCCAGCAGCTTGTGGGGACAGGGTTATGGCTACACCTTC
TRBJ2-3 NA NA TRBV6-1 CASSESPRQRFTDTQYF TGTGCCAGCAGTGAAAGCCCAAGACAGAGGTTCACAGATACGCAGTATTTT
TRBJ2-7 NA TRBD1 TRBV12-5 CASGLWTGQGYEQYF TGTGCTAGTGGTCTTTGGACAGGGCAAGGGTACGAGCAGTACTTC
TRBJ2-7 NA NA TRBV4-3 CASSRTQGSSYEQYF TGCGCCAGCAGCCGGACCCAGGGTAGCTCCTACGAGCAGTACTTC
TRBJ1-4 NA NA TRBV7-2 CASSLGSVATNEKLFF TGTGCCAGCAGCCTTGGATCGGTCGCAACTAATGAAAAACTGTTTTTT
TRBJ1-2 few TRBD1 TRBV6-5 CASSRGQGGPGYTF TGTGCCAGCAGCAGGGGACAGGGAGGTCCTGGCTACACCTTC
TRBJ2-3 NA NA TRBV6-1 CASMEGIGNTQYF TGTGCCAGCATGGAGGGCATCGGAAATACGCAGTATTTT
TRBJ2-1 NA NA TRBV5-1 CASSTSGQKHNEQFF TGCGCCAGCAGTACCAGCGGTCAAAAACACAATGAGCAGTTCTTC
TRBJ2-3 once NA TRBV7-2 CASSLALGGTDTQYF TGTGCCAGCAGCTTAGCACTAGGAGGGACAGATACGCAGTATTTT
TRBJ1-5 NA NA TRBV19 CATWADPSGHQPQHF TGTGCCACCTGGGCTGATCCGTCAGGCCATCAGCCCCAGCATTTT
TRBJ2-1 NA TRBD2 TRBV7-3 CASSESGGHYNEQFF TGTGCCAGCAGCGAGAGCGGGGGACACTACAATGAGCAGTTCTTC
TRBJ1-1 NA TRBD1 TRBV18 CASSPTSGGMNTEAFF TGTGCCAGCTCACCTACTTCAGGGGGGATGAACACTGAAGCTTTCTTT
TRBJ1-6 once TRBD1 TRBV27 CASSRDRGFSPLHF TGTGCCAGCAGCCGGGACAGGGGGTTTTCACCCCTCCACTTT
TRBJ2-2 NA TRBD2 TRBV7-8 CASSSTPGLAANTGELFF TGTGCCAGCAGCTCCACTCCTGGACTAGCGGCGAACACCGGGGAGCTGTTTTTT
TRBJ2-4 NA NA TRBV4-3 CASSQDYGSGKNIQYF TGCGCCAGCAGCCAAGACTACGGGAGCGGCAAAAACATTCAGTACTTC
TRBJ1-1 NA NA TRBV5-1 CASSRVGSATEAFF TGCGCCAGCAGCCGGGTCGGTTCCGCCACTGAAGCTTTCTTT
TRBJ1-3 once NA TRBV5-1 CASSRTDSLLGNTIYF TGCGCCAGCAGCAGAACCGACAGTCTTCTCGGAAACACCATATATTTT
TRBJ1-2 NA NA TRBV6-1 CASIGGFPYGYGYTF TGTGCCAGCATCGGGGGCTTCCCTTATGGCTATGGCTACACCTTC
TRBJ2-7 NA TRBD1 TRBV5-6 CASSLGRGRREQYF TGTGCCAGCAGCTTGGGCAGGGGGCGTCGCGAGCAGTACTTC
TRBJ2-1 NA TRBD2 TRBV10-3 CAITDGRANEQFF TGTGCCATCACTGACGGGAGGGCCAATGAGCAGTTCTTC
TRBJ2-4 NA NA TRBV5-1 CASSLDGPDIQYF TGCGCCAGCAGCTTGGATGGGCCTGACATTCAGTACTTC
TRBJ1-1 NA NA TRBV28 CASSITGPMSTEAFF TGTGCCAGCAGTATAACAGGTCCCATGAGCACTGAAGCTTTCTTT
TRBJ2-7 once NA TRBV28 CASRGTVYEQYF TGTGCCAGCAGGGGGACGGTCTACGAGCAGTACTTC
TRBJ1-1 once NA TRBV25-1 CASQLDSMNTEAFF TGTGCCAGCCAATTGGACAGCATGAACACTGAAGCTTTCTTT
TRBJ2-2 NA NA TRBV4-3 CASGEEWGLPGELFF TGCGCCAGCGGAGAGGAGTGGGGGCTTCCCGGGGAGCTGTTTTTT